Listed here are 18 T cell receptor beta chains from one sample, sequenced in a study of persistence of HIV-infected CD4 T cells. The antigens for these receptors are not known. The libraries were made with immunoSEQ version 4 in survey mode. Data came from immunoSEQ multiplex PCR; TCRdb stores just in-frame clones and leaves some out. Of tens of thousands of clones detected, approximately 84% appear once; the ten largest clones hold 1.5% to 2%. Lysates of CMV-infected fibroblasts at 10 ug/mL stimulated these cells. CD40L-negative CD69-negative CD45RO-high memory CD4+ T cells were sorted as populations depleted of antigen-responding cells. The sequences come from CD4+ T cells sorted from PBMCs after roughly 20-hour stimulation, collected from a patient who received antiretroviral therapy. These receptors were obtained from an adult man with HIV who was CMV-seropositive.

This clone was seen a handful of times. The genes are TRBV19 and TRBJ1-6; D is perhaps TRBD1 (6 bases). The CDR3 has 15 amino acids. V lost 6 bases to trimming and J lost 5 bases, with 14 bases between them. Germline-derived CDR1 and CDR2 are LNHDA and SQIVND (reference sequence). The CDR3 DNA follows: TGTGCCAGTAGCCAGGGGTATAAGAATAATTCACCCCTCCACTTT. It yields the protein CASSQGYKNNSPLHF.

This clone showed up just once. The chain has TRBV5-1 and TRBJ1-4; TRBD1 matches 8 bases. From germline, CDR1 is SGHRS and CDR2 YFSETQ. J lost 5 bases, V lost 1 base, and 4 bases had no gene match. This CDR3 is 15 amino acids long. The CDR3 spells CASSLTGQDNEKLFF. The CDR3 nucleotides read TGCGCCAGCAGCTTGACGGGACAGGACAATGAAAAACTGTTTTTT.

The chain links TRBV6-5 to TRBJ1-1; tentatively, D is TRBD1 (5 bases). Deletions cut 6 bases from V and 1 base from J, with 15 bases between. This CDR3 region has 15 residues. Germline CDR1 is MNHEY and CDR2 is SVGAGI. The CDR3 sequence is CASSWGIGGNTEAFF. The CDR3 coding sequence is TGTGCCAGCAGCTGGGGGATCGGGGGGAACACTGAAGCTTTCTTT.

The table lists this clone with a count of one. The CDR3 region has the DNA TGTGCCAGCAGTTTACGAGGGGGCGAAGTAGATACGCAGTATTTT. This sequence encodes CASSLRGGEVDTQYF. The chain is built from TRBV28 and TRBJ2-3, with 7 bases that match TRBD1. There are 15 residues in the CDR3. Germline CDR1 and CDR2: MDHEN and SYDVKM. J lost 5 bases, V lost 2 bases, and 7 bases had no gene match.

The chain employs TRBV28 and TRBJ1-1; D is undetermined. Germline CDR1 is MDHEN and CDR2 is SYDVKM. There are 12 residues in the CDR3. V lost 3 bases to trimming and J lost 7 bases, with 9 bases between them. Here the CDR3 reads CASSLLGLEAFF. The CDR3 nucleotides read TGTGCCAGCAGTTTGTTAGGACTTGAAGCTTTCTTT. Looking up the rest from reference TRBV28 and TRBJ1-1 gives the full variable domain: DVKVTQSSRYLVKRTGEKVFLECVQDMDHENMFWYRQDPGLGLRLIYFSYDVKMKEKGDIPEGYSVSREKKERFSLILESASTNQTSMYLCASSLLGLEAFFGQGTRLTVV.

This sequence joins TRBV5-6 and TRBJ2-1; D possibly corresponds to TRBD1 (6 bases). Germline CDR1 and CDR2: SGHDT and YYEEEE. This CDR3 contains 16 residues. Trimming shortened V by 0 bases and J by 12 bases, and 22 bases separated the two germline ends. CDR3 region: CASSLGGQSAWVRQFF. Here the CDR3 DNA reads TGTGCCAGCAGCTTGGGGGGGCAGTCCGCGTGGGTCAGGCAGTTCTTC.

J is TRBJ1-5 and V is TRBV7-8; D is perhaps TRBD1 (5 bases). CDR3 length equals 13 residues. Germline V CDR1 and CDR2: SGHVS, FQNEAQ. Trimming left V 3 bases short and J 6 bases short, with 9 bases between. This CDR3 is CASSFGGSQPQHF. The CDR3 DNA reads as TGTGCCAGCAGCTTTGGGGGGAGTCAGCCCCAGCATTTT. Full variable domain (outside the CDR3, taken from reference TRBV7-8 and TRBJ1-5): GAGVSQSPRYKVAKRGQDVALRCDPISGHVSLFWYQQALGQGPEFLTYFQNEAQLDKSGLPSDRFFAERPEGSVSTLKIQRTQQEDSAVYLCASSFGGSQPQHFGDGTRLSIL.

This clone was found a few times. The chain uses TRBV7-9 and TRBJ1-4; 11 bases align to TRBD1. Germline-derived CDR1 and CDR2 are SEHNR and FQNEAQ (reference sequence). CDR3 length: 19 amino acids. Losses at the gene ends were 5 bases for V and 0 bases for J; bases not matched to a gene: 11. The DNA of the CDR3 is TGTGCCAGCAGCCGACGGACAGGGGGCTCGCATTCAACTAATGAAAAACTGTTTTTT. This translates into CASSRRTGGSHSTNEKLFF.

This clone showed up just a few times. The rearrangement uses TRBV24-1 and TRBJ1-5; 7 bases agree with TRBD1. The CDR3 spans 17 residues. J lost 0 bases, V lost 4 bases, and 8 bases had no gene match. Germline-derived CDR1 and CDR2 are KGHDR and SFDVKD. CDR3 protein: CATSETKGQISNQPQHF. The CDR3 nucleotides are TGTGCCACCAGTGAAACCAAGGGACAGATTAGCAATCAGCCCCAGCATTTT.

This clone has more than one count but fewer than ten. The genes are TRBV16 and TRBJ1-5; D not resolved. V was clipped by 1 base and J by 1 base, with 2 bases between them. Per the germline V gene, CDR1 is KGHSY and CDR2 is FQNENV. This CDR3 contains 13 residues. CDR3 sequence: CASSQWSNQPQHF. In DNA form, the CDR3 reads TGTGCCAGCAGCCAATGGAGCAATCAGCCCCAGCATTTT.

The genes are TRBV10-2 and TRBJ2-3; D not resolved. This CDR3 has 13 residues. Germline V gene data show CDR1 as WSHSY and CDR2 as SAAADI. Trimming cost V 5 bases and J 0 bases, with 6 bases left between them. CDR3 residues: CASSLISTDTQYF. In DNA form, the CDR3 reads TGCGCCAGCAGTCTAATCAGCACAGATACGCAGTATTTT.

This sequence joins TRBV12-3 or TRBV12-4 and TRBJ2-7; TRBD1 agrees at 8 bases. After removal of 7 bases from V and 9 bases from J, the junction contained 5 bases not matched to a gene. The CDR3 consists of 11 residues. The CDR3 reads CASTATGVQYF. In DNA, the CDR3 is TGTGCCAGCACCGCGACAGGGGTGCAGTACTTC.

The chain uses TRBV3-1 (or the pseudogene TRBV3-2) and TRBJ2-1, with D perhaps matching TRBD2 (6 bases). The ends were cut back, 0 bases at V and 3 bases at J, with 9 bases in the middle. The CDR3 sequence is 15 residues long. Germline lookup yields CDR1 LGHDT and CDR2 YNNKEL (reference sequence). The CDR3, as DNA: TGTGCCAGCAGCCAAGACGGGGGAGTCTACAATGAGCAGTTCTTC. Encoded protein: CASSQDGGVYNEQFF.

This chain joins TRBV5-4 and TRBJ2-4; TRBD1 matches 8 bases. Per germline, CDR1 SGHNT and CDR2 YYREEE (reference sequence). The CDR3 runs to 14 residues. V dropped 1 base and J dropped 5; count of bases not matched to a gene: 2. The CDR3 nucleotides are TGTGCCAGCAGCTTGACAGGGGGAGAAAACATTCAGTACTTC. Amino acid sequence: CASSLTGGENIQYF.

This clone was observed a single time. The chain has TRBV6-1 and TRBJ2-7; D may be TRBD1 (5 bases). CDR3 length: 12 residues. CDR1 and CDR2 (germline): MNHNS, SASEGT. Trimming shortened V by 5 bases and J by 3 bases, and 8 bases separated the two germline ends. The CDR3 here is CASSTQGYEQYF. The DNA for the CDR3 is TGTGCCAGCAGTACCCAGGGCTACGAGCAGTACTTC.

The rearrangement uses TRBV6-2 or TRBV6-3 and TRBJ1-3, with a possible D match to TRBD1 (5 bases). CDR1 MNHEY and CDR2 SVGEGT come from the germline V gene. CDR3 length equals 14 residues. V was shortened by 7 bases and J by 0 bases, with 10 bases between the two germline ends. The CDR3 loop reads CASTPTVSGNTIYF. The CDR3 DNA sequence: TGTGCCAGCACCCCGACAGTCTCTGGAAACACCATATATTTT.

The CDR3 protein is CASSAGTSGAQQETQYF. The DNA of the CDR3 is TGTGCCAGCAGCGCTGGGACTAGCGGGGCACAACAAGAGACCCAGTACTTC. The chain uses TRBV9 and TRBJ2-5; TRBD2 aligns across 13 bases. The length of the CDR3 is 17 residues. V lost 3 bases to trimming and J lost 2 bases; unmatched junction nucleotides: 7. Germline-derived CDR1 and CDR2 are SGDLS and YYNGEE.

The gene calls are TRBV30 and TRBJ2-1; 9 bases line up with TRBD2. The CDR3 runs 15 residues. Germline CDR1 is GTSNPN and CDR2 is SVGIG (reference sequence). Trimming at V came to 3 bases and at J to 1 base, leaving 4 bases not matched to a gene. CDR3 in DNA: TGTGCCTGGAGGAAAGCGGGGGGTTCCTACAATGAGCAGTTCTTC. Its translation is CAWRKAGGSYNEQFF.